These T cell receptor beta chains were read from a single sample in a study of blood T cell repertoires in COVID-19. TCRdb's copy holds only in-frame clones and misses some; the assay was immunoSEQ multiplex PCR. The table has about 250,000 clones, 65% to 85% seen once. Sequencing was carried out using peripheral blood. The receptors come from a human donor in a cohort sampled during active COVID-19. CDR3s include the opening cysteine and the closing phenylalanine or tryptophan. D genes are given only for firm matches. Clone sizes are given selectively: once, few, many, or a class where the clone is expanded.

TGTGCCAGTAGTATAGGCGGCAGGACAGGGTCCTACGAGCAGTACTTC,CASSIGGRTGSYEQYF,TRBV19,NA,TRBD1,TRBJ2-7
TGTGCCAGCAACCCACTAGCGGGAGTTTATGGCGAGCAGTACTTC,CASNPLAGVYGEQYF,TRBV6-5,NA,TRBD2,TRBJ2-7
TGTGCCAGCAGTGACCCAACTAGCGGGGGAGACAATGAGCAGTTCTTC,CASSDPTSGGDNEQFF,TRBV25-1,NA,TRBD2,TRBJ2-1
TGTGCCTGGACCCGGGACAATCGTAACTATGGCTACACCTTC,CAWTRDNRNYGYTF,TRBV30,NA,NA,TRBJ1-2
TGTGCCAGCAGTGTGACGGGGGGAAATCAGCCCCAGCATTTT,CASSVTGGNQPQHF,TRBV2,NA,NA,TRBJ1-5
TGTGCCAGCAGCTCACCCCTTGAGGGTACGAGCTATGGCTACACCTTC,CASSSPLEGTSYGYTF,TRBV7-2,once,NA,TRBJ1-2
TGTGCCAGCAGCTTAGGCGGGACAGGCTACGAGCAGTACTTC,CASSLGGTGYEQYF,TRBV11-3,few,TRBD1,TRBJ2-7
TGTGCCAGCAGCTTTAGGAGCGGGAGGACTAACAATGAGCAGTTCTTC,CASSFRSGRTNNEQFF,TRBV7-2,NA,TRBD2,TRBJ2-1
TGTGCCAGTAGACCGACAACGAACACTGAAGCTTTCTTT,CASRPTTNTEAFF,TRBV19,NA,NA,TRBJ1-1
TGTGCCAGCAGTCCCCACAGGGTAACCGGGGAGCTGTTTTTT,CASSPHRVTGELFF,TRBV6-5,NA,NA,TRBJ2-2
TGTGCCAGCAGTTCTACTAGCGGGAGGAGGACCTACGAGCAGTACTTC,CASSSTSGRRTYEQYF,TRBV28,NA,TRBD2,TRBJ2-7
TGTGCCAGCAGCTCCCTGCGGGGGGGTAACGAGCAGTACTTC,CASSSLRGGNEQYF,TRBV9,NA,TRBD2,TRBJ2-7
TGTGCCAGCAGCCAATCGAGGGGAACAGGGCTGATCCAAGAGACCCAGTACTTC,CASSQSRGTGLIQETQYF,TRBV16,NA,NA,TRBJ2-5
TGTGCCAGCAAAGCGGGCTACGAGCAGTACTTC,CASKAGYEQYF,TRBV2,NA,NA,TRBJ2-7
TGTGCCAGCAGTGAAGGGACAGGGAATCGCGGCTACACCTTC,CASSEGTGNRGYTF,TRBV6-1,NA,TRBD1,TRBJ1-2
TGTGCCATCAGTGAGTCGACTGGGCGGGGAAATTCACCCCTCCACTTT,CAISESTGRGNSPLHF,TRBV10-3,once,NA,TRBJ1-6
TGTGCCACCAGTGATAGTTCGGCGGACGAGCAGTACTTC,CATSDSSADEQYF,TRBV24-1,NA,NA,TRBJ2-7
TGTGCCAGCAGCCTACAGGGAGCCCACTACGAGCAGTACTTC,CASSLQGAHYEQYF,TRBV3-1/TRBV3-2,NA,NA,TRBJ2-7
TGTGCCAGCAGTGAGCTAGCGGGGGTCCGGTACGAGCAGTACTTC,CASSELAGVRYEQYF,TRBV25-1,NA,TRBD2,TRBJ2-7
TGTGCCACCGCAAAAGACATGAACACTGAAGCTTTCTTT,CATAKDMNTEAFF,TRBV5-6,few,NA,TRBJ1-1
TGTGCCAGCAGCTCGACTAGCGGCTTCTACGAGCAGTACTTC,CASSSTSGFYEQYF,TRBV11-2,NA,TRBD2,TRBJ2-7
TGTGCCAGCAGTAGGGACAGACAAGAGACCCAGTACTTC,CASSRDRQETQYF,TRBV27,NA,TRBD1,TRBJ2-5